This is a list of T cell receptor beta chains from one sample in a study of radiation and T cells in renal cell carcinoma. Repertoires were generated with immunoSEQ multiplex PCR, while TCRdb's copy carries only in-frame clones and drops some. The sample holds about 19,000 clones, roughly 62% seen once. The source material was tumor tissue, sampled from a patient whose treatment included radiotherapy and nephrectomy. Every receptor here comes from a woman in her sixties or seventies with renal cell carcinoma. The CDR3 runs from the conserved cysteine through the conserved F or W. Fields, in order: clone size, D gene, V gene, J gene, CDR3 DNA, CDR3 protein. The D gene is left open where the match is weak. For some rows the clone size is stated as once, few or many, or as a class when expanded; others skip it.

>.|.|TRBV28|TRBJ1-2
TGTGCCAGCAGTTTAGAACCGGTGAACTATGGCTACACCTTC
CASSLEPVNYGYTF
>once|.|TRBV19|TRBJ1-6
TGTGCCTCTAGTCGGGACCGCGGAACGAGCTCCTATAATTCACCCCTCCACTTT
CASSRDRGTSSYNSPLHF
>.|.|TRBV7-2|TRBJ2-5
TGTGCCAGCAGCTTGGGCAGAATACTCCAAGAGACCCAGTACTTC
CASSLGRILQETQYF
>.|TRBD2|TRBV7-3|TRBJ2-3
TGTGCCAGCAGCTATTCTAGCGGGGAAGGGAATACGCAGTATTTT
CASSYSSGEGNTQYF
>.|TRBD1|TRBV2|TRBJ2-5
TGTGCCAGCAGACAAAGACAGGGGTCCCAAGAGACCCAGTACTTC
CASRQRQGSQETQYF
>.|.|TRBV14|TRBJ2-3
TGTGCCAGCAGCCACTCCCGTCACACAGATACGCAGTATTTT
CASSHSRHTDTQYF
>.|TRBD2|TRBV30|TRBJ2-3
TGTGCCTGGAGTGTATACCGGGCTCTAGCGGGGGGGATTCGGGGCACAGATACGCAGTATTTT
CAWSVYRALAGGIRGTDTQYF
>.|.|TRBV4-3|TRBJ1-2
TGCGCCAGCAGCCAAGATCGCACGCAGGGCTATGGCTACACCTTC
CASSQDRTQGYGYTF
>few|.|TRBV19|TRBJ2-2
TGTGCCAGTAGGGAACAGGGTCGGCCCGGGGAGCTGTTTTTT
CASREQGRPGELFF
>few|.|TRBV9|TRBJ2-2
TGTGCCAGCAGCGTCGACGCCGGGGAGCTGTTTTTT
CASSVDAGELFF
>.|.|TRBV7-8|TRBJ2-2
TGTGCCAGCAGCTTAGTTCTAGTGAGCGGGGAGCTGTTTTTT
CASSLVLVSGELFF
>few|.|TRBV21-1|TRBJ1-4
TGTGCCAGCAGCCTTCCTTCCCAGACAGGGGCTGAAAAACTGTTTTTT
CASSLPSQTGAEKLFF
>.|.|TRBV7-2|TRBJ1-2
TGTGCCAGCAGCTTATATGGCTACACCTTC
CASSLYGYTF
>.|.|TRBV18|TRBJ1-1
TGTGCCAGCTCACCAGGGGACACTGAAGCTTTCTTT
CASSPGDTEAFF
>.|TRBD1|TRBV4-2|TRBJ1-3
TGTGCCAGCAGCCAAGATCTCGGGACAGTGCACAAAATGGGGGGAAACACCATATATTTT
CASSQDLGTVHKMGGNTIYF
>.|.|TRBV6-5|TRBJ1-1
TGTGCCAGCAGTTCTGTCCAGGGGACTGAAGCTTTCTTT
CASSSVQGTEAFF
>.|TRBD1|TRBV5-4|TRBJ2-3
TGTGCCAGCAGCTGGACAGGGGGCAAGGATACGCAGTATTTT
CASSWTGGKDTQYF
>.|.|TRBV19|TRBJ2-1
TGTGCCAGTTGGAGGGGCGGGGAGCAGTTCTTC
CASWRGGEQFF